These T cell receptor beta chains were read from a single sample in a study of cytomegalovirus exposure and HLA in healthy donors. Assay used: immunoSEQ multiplex PCR; TCRdb lists only in-frame clones, some missing. The repertoire holds some 120,000 clones, 80% seen once, with about 8.9% in the top ten. The specimen sequenced was PBMCs. These receptors all stem from a man between 25 and 39 years old in good health and CMV-seropositive. Both conserved end residues are part of each CDR3. Fields, in order: CDR3 protein, CDR3 DNA, J gene, clone size, D gene, V gene. A D gene is named only where the DNA matches it firmly. A row's size may be missing; if present it is once, few, many or a size class.

CASSIGQGAYGYTF | TGTGCCAGCAGCATTGGACAGGGGGCCTATGGCTACACCTTC | TRBJ1-2 | - | TRBD1 | TRBV27
CSVESPGEHQETQYF | TGCAGCGTTGAATCCCCAGGGGAACACCAAGAGACCCAGTACTTC | TRBJ2-5 | - | - | TRBV29-1
CASSPQGGVWHQPQHF | TGTGCCAGCAGCCCCCAGGGGGGAGTCTGGCATCAGCCCCAGCATTTT | TRBJ1-5 | - | TRBD1 | TRBV7-2
CASSVLAGDTDTQYF | TGTGCCAGCAGCGTATTAGCGGGGGACACAGATACGCAGTATTTT | TRBJ2-3 | - | TRBD2 | TRBV9
CASSPLLNNRDREQGYTF | TGTGCCAGCTCACCCCTACTAAATAACCGGGACAGGGAACAAGGCTACACCTTC | TRBJ1-2 | - | TRBD1 | TRBV18
CASSEVDTGDTGELFF | TGTGCCAGCAGTGAAGTCGACACAGGGGACACCGGGGAGCTGTTTTTT | TRBJ2-2 | - | TRBD1 | TRBV2
CAISESTGNNQPQHF | TGTGCCATCAGTGAGTCGACCGGGAACAATCAGCCCCAGCATTTT | TRBJ1-5 | - | - | TRBV10-3
CASTAGVEAFF | TGTGCCAGCACCGCGGGGGTTGAAGCTTTCTTT | TRBJ1-1 | - | - | TRBV7-8
CASSGARATNEKLFF | TGTGCCAGCAGTGGGGCGAGAGCAACTAATGAAAAACTGTTTTTT | TRBJ1-4 | - | - | TRBV6-1
CASRRAPSYEQYF | TGTGCCAGCAGGAGGGCCCCCTCCTACGAGCAGTACTTC | TRBJ2-7 | - | - | TRBV6-5
CASSATHRRTEAFF | TGTGCCAGCAGTGCGACCCACAGGCGCACTGAAGCTTTCTTT | TRBJ1-1 | - | - | TRBV6-1
CASSYSEQGAAYEQYF | TGTGCCAGCAGTTACAGTGAACAGGGGGCAGCCTACGAGCAGTACTTC | TRBJ2-7 | - | TRBD1 | TRBV6-6
CASSGAREDYGYTF | TGTGCCAGCAGTGGGGCCCGGGAGGACTATGGCTACACCTTC | TRBJ1-2 | - | - | TRBV6-1
CASSRNTGRYEQYF | TGTGCCAGCAGCCGAAATACAGGGCGCTACGAGCAGTACTTC | TRBJ2-7 | - | - | TRBV6-1
CAWSVPGFTEAFF | TGTGCCTGGAGTGTCCCAGGTTTCACTGAAGCTTTCTTT | TRBJ1-1 | once | - | TRBV30
CASSLLAAKETQYF | TGTGCCAGCAGCTTACTAGCGGCTAAAGAGACCCAGTACTTC | TRBJ2-5 | - | TRBD2 | TRBV7-6
CASSLQPGLARGEQFF | TGTGCCAGCAGCCTCCAGCCGGGACTAGCGAGAGGTGAGCAGTTCTTC | TRBJ2-1 | - | TRBD2 | TRBV11-2
CASRRGGAGTEAFF | TGTGCCAGCAGAAGAGGGGGCGCAGGCACCGAAGCTTTCTTT | TRBJ1-1 | - | TRBD1 | TRBV2
CAWSVGQGVVGYTF | TGTGCCTGGAGTGTTGGACAGGGGGTGGTTGGCTACACCTTC | TRBJ1-2 | - | TRBD1 | TRBV30
CASSLGTAEQPQHF | TGTGCCAGCAGTTTAGGAACCGCGGAACAGCCCCAGCATTTT | TRBJ1-5 | - | - | TRBV27
CASSQVLASNEQYF | TGCGCCAGCAGCCAAGTACTAGCGAGTAACGAGCAGTACTTC | TRBJ2-7 | - | TRBD2 | TRBV4-1
CASSPSEGAQAFF | TGCGCCAGCAGCCCTAGCGAGGGGGCGCAGGCTTTCTTT | TRBJ1-1 | - | TRBD1 | TRBV5-1
CASSLGEGGNYGYTF | TGTGCCAGCAGCCTGGGGGAGGGAGGGAACTATGGCTACACCTTC | TRBJ1-2 | - | - | TRBV7-9
CSVEDPDRDRNRNTIYF | TGCAGCGTTGAAGATCCTGACCGAGACAGGAATAGGAACACCATATATTTT | TRBJ1-3 | - | - | TRBV29-1
CASRQGVNYEQYF | TGTGCCAGCAGACAGGGAGTCAACTACGAGCAGTACTTC | TRBJ2-7 | - | - | TRBV21-1
CASSSRGRGAGETQYF | TGTGCCAGCAGCTCGCGTGGGAGGGGAGCGGGAGAGACCCAGTACTTC | TRBJ2-5 | few | TRBD2 | TRBV5-6
CASSATSGGAREQFF | TGTGCCAGCAGCGCCACTAGCGGGGGGGCCCGTGAGCAGTTCTTC | TRBJ2-1 | - | TRBD2 | TRBV2
CASSILDSMNTEAFF | TGTGCCAGCAGCATCTTGGACAGCATGAACACTGAAGCTTTCTTT | TRBJ1-1 | - | - | TRBV7-9
CASSWGDRTYEQYF | TGTGCCAGCAGCTGGGGGGACAGGACCTACGAGCAGTACTTC | TRBJ2-7 | - | TRBD1 | TRBV7-6
CASSPRQVSETQYF | TGTGCCAGCAGCCCAAGACAGGTGTCCGAGACCCAGTACTTC | TRBJ2-5 | - | - | TRBV11-3
CASSEEKRGGRDDEQFF | TGTGCCAGCAGTGAAGAGAAGCGGGGGGGGCGGGACGATGAGCAGTTCTTC | TRBJ2-1 | - | TRBD2 | TRBV25-1
CASSLPLEAGQPQHF | TGCGCCAGCAGCTTGCCCCTAGAAGCCGGTCAGCCCCAGCATTTT | TRBJ1-5 | - | - | TRBV5-1
CASSVGRGETQYF | TGTGCCAGCAGTGTCGGGCGAGGGGAGACCCAGTACTTC | TRBJ2-5 | once | - | TRBV6-4
CASQTGLNQPQHF | TGTGCCAGTCAGACAGGGCTCAATCAGCCCCAGCATTTT | TRBJ1-5 | - | TRBD1 | TRBV6-5
CAISERGLEAFF | TGTGCCATCAGTGAGAGGGGCCTTGAAGCTTTCTTT | TRBJ1-1 | - | - | TRBV10-3
CSARGSGRNTEAFF | TGCAGCGCCCGAGGGTCAGGTCGGAACACTGAAGCTTTCTTT | TRBJ1-1 | - | - | TRBV29-1
CSVAGKWSVGEKLFF | TGCAGCGTCGCCGGGAAATGGTCGGTGGGAGAAAAACTGTTTTTT | TRBJ1-4 | - | - | TRBV29-1
CASTLTGVDEKLFF | TGTGCCAGCACCCTGACAGGGGTCGATGAAAAACTGTTTTTT | TRBJ1-4 | once | TRBD1 | TRBV6-1
CASSLVGTGGRSPLHF | TGTGCCAGCAGCTTAGTGGGGACAGGGGGCAGGTCACCCCTCCACTTT | TRBJ1-6 | - | TRBD1 | TRBV7-4
CASSPGTGFSGNTIYF | TGTGCCAGCAGCCCCGGGACAGGGTTCTCTGGAAACACCATATATTTT | TRBJ1-3 | - | TRBD1 | TRBV6-6
CASSEGTSEAETQYF | TGTGCCAGCAGCGAAGGGACTAGCGAGGCGGAGACCCAGTACTTC | TRBJ2-5 | - | TRBD2 | TRBV5-8
CASRANTGELFF | TGTGCCAGCAGGGCAAATACCGGGGAGCTGTTTTTT | TRBJ2-2 | - | - | TRBV6-6
CASSPLGASSYEQYF | TGTGCCAGCAGCCCCTTGGGGGCCAGCTCCTACGAGCAGTACTTC | TRBJ2-7 | - | - | TRBV5-6
CASSLSKDSGNSPLHF | TGTGCCAGCAGTTTAAGTAAGGACAGTGGGAATTCACCCCTCCACTTT | TRBJ1-6 | - | - | TRBV27
CASSPLRESGELFF | TGTGCCAGCAGCCCCTTAAGGGAGTCCGGGGAGCTGTTTTTT | TRBJ2-2 | - | - | TRBV7-6
CASSFSAQDSRLETQYF | TGTGCCAGCAGCTTTTCTGCCCAGGATAGTAGGTTAGAGACCCAGTACTTC | TRBJ2-5 | - | - | TRBV28
CASSLAVMNTEAFF | TGCGCCAGCAGCTTGGCAGTGATGAACACTGAAGCTTTCTTT | TRBJ1-1 | few | - | TRBV5-1
CASRAGQGDYGYTF | TGTGCCAGCAGGGCCGGACAGGGGGACTATGGCTACACCTTC | TRBJ1-2 | - | TRBD1 | TRBV6-1
CASSYLAGGADTQYF | TGTGCCAGCAGCTATCTAGCGGGGGGGGCAGATACGCAGTATTTT | TRBJ2-3 | - | TRBD2 | TRBV7-3
CATGAGGFHEQYF | TGTGCCACGGGGGCAGGGGGCTTCCACGAGCAGTACTTC | TRBJ2-7 | - | TRBD1 | TRBV28
CATSRGRGSRPYEQYF | TGTGCCACCAGCAGAGGTAGGGGGTCCCGGCCCTACGAGCAGTACTTC | TRBJ2-7 | once | - | TRBV15